This TCR beta chain emerged from a study of molecular identifiers for immune sequencing clone quantification. Across the study: With replicates, the RNA of about 20,000 or 100,000 naive CD8 cells was split five ways and four were sequenced.

TCRdb reprocessed the PCR reads via MiXCR and lists one record per CDR3 protein. The top ten clones hold just over 0.75% of a sample with about half a million distinct CDR3 sequences, roughly 26% of them seen once. Sorting was used to obtain naive CD8 T cells (CD8+CD4-CCR7+CD45RA+). Note on this clonotype: This may come from a read error, since a much larger clone is one base off.

Sequenced input: naive CD8+ T cells from blood, with Jurkat cell RNA spiked in. Subset defined: FACS-sorted CD8+CD4-CCR7+CD45RA+ naive T cells. This clonotype was sampled from a human donor in good health. Some libraries in this study had Jurkat cell RNA spiked in.

The CDR3 DNA follows: TGCCCCAGCAGCCAAAACGACAGGTCCTCCTACGAGCAGTACTTC. Amino acids: CPSSQNDRSSYEQYF. The genes are TRBV4-1 and TRBJ2-7; possible D gene TRBD1, 6 bases. This CDR3 is 15 amino acids long. Per the germline V gene, CDR1 is MGHRA and CDR2 is YSYEKL.